This TCR beta chain was identified in a study of T cells in Graves' hyperthyroidism and ophthalmopathy. The study's findings and limits: Ophthalmopathy, which appeared later, was predicted by the model a median roughly 6.5 months before onset.

Those with hyperthyroidism were 18 to 65 years old, newly diagnosed, and ill for under 2 months. Blood was obtained at the first hyperthyroidism diagnosis, which preceded any ophthalmopathy symptoms. This clonotype was found many times. Its matching antigen is unknown. Germline V gives CDR1 SNHLY, CDR2 FYNNEI. Germline trimming cut 7 bases from V and 6 bases from J; bases unmatched to any gene: 5. There are 13 residues in the CDR3. What was amplified from RNA transcripts were TCR beta CDR3 regions. The primer set for the first-round RT-PCR of the TCR CDR3 was HTBI. Each CDR3 protein is one row after TCRdb ran MiXCR on the multiplex PCR reads. The table records about 290,000 distinct CDR3 sequences, over 12% of them present only once.

Sequencing was done on a sample of blood. The chain uses TRBV2 and TRBJ2-7, with 11 bases that match TRBD1. The receptor was isolated from a woman in her fifties or sixties with Graves' hyperthyroidism that later progressed to Graves' ophthalmopathy. The CDR3 spells CASTGTGGSEQYF. Here the CDR3 DNA reads TGTGCCAGCACAGGGACAGGGGGGTCCGAGCAGTACTTC.